The 32 T cell receptor beta chains below were found in one sample sequenced in a study of read filtering for tumor transcriptome and immune sequencing. The library was built from around 380 ng RNA with molecular barcoded adaptors for alpha/delta and beta/gamma chains. TCRdb recomputed calls from the reads with MiXCR, one row per CDR3 protein. The table records 130,000 or so distinct CDR3 sequences, about 12% of them present only once. The source material was a population of CD138-negative cells sorted from bone marrow. All receptors derive from a donor aged 40 or over with multiple myeloma.

This clonotype has at least ten counts. V usage is TRBV3-1 and J usage is TRBJ2-1, with no clear D. Germline V gene lookup returns CDR1 LGHDT and CDR2 YNNKEL (reference sequence). This CDR3 contains 13 residues. V was shortened by 1 base and J by 11 bases, with 12 bases between the two germline ends. The DNA of the CDR3 is TGTGCCAGCAGCCAAGGGGCAGGTGATCAGCAGTTCTTC. It is translated as CASSQGAGDQQFF.

In its sample, this clonotype was seen many times. This CDR3 reads CASSDGSGSAYEQYF. The DNA of the CDR3 is TGTGCCAGCAGCGACGGTTCGGGAAGCGCCTACGAGCAGTACTTC. This sequence joins TRBV7-9 and TRBJ2-7, with D maybe TRBD2 (5 bases). There are 15 residues in the CDR3. The V end was cut by 5 bases, the J end by 2 bases, with 16 bases between. Germline V CDR1 and CDR2: SEHNR, FQNEAQ (reference sequence).

Points on this clonotype: This could be a read error, since a much larger clone is one nucleotide away. The CDR3 does not close with the conserved phenylalanine or tryptophan, likely indicating a read error. The chain recombines TRBV29-1 with TRBJ2-5, with 9 bases that match TRBD2. Trimming removed 2 bases from V and 7 bases from J; junction bases left unmatched: 14. The CDR3 contains 16 residues. Germline V CDR1 and CDR2: SQVTM, ANQGSEA. CDR3 protein: CSVEQGREGDWWTQYL. The CDR3, as DNA: TGCAGCGTTGAACAGGGGCGGGAGGGAGATTGGTGGACCCAGTACCTC.

This clonotype was recorded at least ten times. The chain carries TRBV12-3 or TRBV12-4 and TRBJ1-5; TRBD1 matches at 9 bases. Trimming removed 7 bases from V and 4 bases from J; junction bases left unmatched: 11. The CDR3 is 16 residues long. CDR3 loop: CASTIAGTGLNQPQHF. The CDR3 DNA reads TGTGCCAGCACTATCGCCGGGACAGGGCTGAATCAGCCCCAGCATTTT.

This clonotype came up many times. The chain combines TRBV20-1 with TRBJ1-5; unclear D gene. Germline CDR1 and CDR2: DFQATT and SNEGSKA (reference sequence). This CDR3 region has 13 residues. V lost 5 bases to trimming and J lost 0 bases, with 8 bases between them. The CDR3 loop reads CSASVYSNQPQHF. The CDR3 DNA follows: TGCAGTGCTTCGGTATATAGCAATCAGCCCCAGCATTTT.

This clonotype was counted at least ten times. The chain recombines TRBV15 with TRBJ1-5, with D perhaps matching TRBD1 (5 bases). From germline, CDR1 is LNHNV and CDR2 YYDKDF (reference sequence). The CDR3 spans 17 residues. The V end lost 2 bases, the J end lost 1 base, and 15 bases lay between the germline ends. This chain's CDR3 is CATSRRWEGPSNQPQHF. For the CDR3, the DNA is TGTGCCACCAGCAGACGCTGGGAGGGGCCCAGCAATCAGCCCCAGCATTTT.

Remarks on this clonotype: The CDR3 does not close with the conserved phenylalanine or tryptophan, likely indicating a read error. The chain combines TRBV5-4 with TRBJ2-7; D call uncertain. Germline V lookup: CDR1 SGHNT, CDR2 YYREEE (reference sequence). The CDR3 runs to 13 residues. Trimming took 0 bases from V and 3 from J, leaving 7 bases between them. CDR3 loop: CASSLGPHYEQYS. CDR3 in DNA: TGTGCCAGCAGCTTGGGACCTCACTACGAGCAGTACTCC.

Details on this clonotype: A much larger clonotype is one base distant, so this may be a read error. J is TRBJ2-7 and V is TRBV10-3; TRBD1 aligns across 7 bases. V lost 4 bases, J lost 7 bases, and 4 bases stayed unmatched. From germline, CDR1 is ENHRY and CDR2 SYGVKD. This CDR3 is built from 12 residues. The CDR3 region has the DNA TGTGCCATCAGTGGGGGACAGACGGAGCAGTACTTC. Translated: CAISGGQTEQYF.

Many counts were recorded for this clonotype. Here the CDR3 reads CASSLVELWQFF. CDR3 DNA: TGTGCCAGCAGCTTGGTTGAGCTTTGGCAGTTCTTC. The chain uses TRBV5-5 and TRBJ2-1, with D hard to call. The V and J ends lost 0 bases and 12 bases respectively, with 10 bases between them. The germline gives CDR1 SGHKS, CDR2 YYEKEE (reference sequence). CDR3 size: 12 residues.

This clonotype was recorded many times. V gene TRBV5-1 combines with J gene TRBJ1-1, with no clear D. The germline gives CDR1 SGHRS, CDR2 YFSETQ. The CDR3 has 13 amino acids. With 3 bases removed from V and 5 bases from J, the gap between germline ends came to 11 bases. The CDR3 coding sequence is TGCGCCAGCAGCTCCGTCGCGGGGACTGAAGCTTTCTTT. It yields the protein CASSSVAGTEAFF.

The chain recombines TRBV24-1 with TRBJ1-1; D is ambiguous. The CDR3 is 11 residues long. V was cut by 4 bases and J by 7 bases, with 6 bases left in between. Per the germline V gene, CDR1 is KGHDR and CDR2 is SFDVKD. The chain's CDR3 is CATSDDNEAFF. The DNA of the CDR3 is TGTGCCACCAGTGACGATAATGAAGCTTTCTTT.

This clonotype was recorded many times. The genes are TRBV10-2 and TRBJ2-7; the D is unclear. V was trimmed by 8 bases and J by 4 bases, leaving 12 bases between them. This CDR3 contains 12 residues. The germline V gene encodes CDR1 WSHSY and CDR2 SAAADI. The CDR3 here is CASAGSSYEQYF. The CDR3 DNA sequence: TGCGCCAGCGCCGGGTCCTCTTACGAGCAGTACTTC.

This clonotype was picked up a small number of times. J is TRBJ2-3 and V is TRBV10-2; D is undetermined. V was shortened by 4 bases and J by 1 base, with 12 bases between the two germline ends. This CDR3 has 15 residues. Germline assignment: CDR1 WSHSY and CDR2 SAAADI. The CDR3 protein is CASSVYPGGTDTQYF. The CDR3 DNA reads as TGCGCCAGCAGTGTCTATCCGGGCGGCACAGATACGCAGTATTTT.

This clonotype was seen ten or more times. At one of its ends the junction is not consistent with the germline gene, which may arise from a read error. The V call is TRBV29-1, the J call TRBJ2-1, with D tentatively TRBD2 (5 bases). The CDR3 runs to 11 residues. CDR1 SQVTM and CDR2 ANQGSEA come from the germline V gene. CDR3 coding DNA: TGCACCCATGGAGTTGAGAGGGAATTGGTCTTC. It specifies CTHGVERELVF.

This clonotype was seen repeatedly, ten times or more. The chain couples TRBV12-5 to TRBJ1-5; 7 positions agree with TRBD1. Per germline, CDR1 LGHNT and CDR2 FRNRAP. With 1 base clipped from V and 0 bases from J, the junction kept 6 bases outside the gene matches. This CDR3 spans 17 amino acids. CDR3 sequence: CASGLARDSYSNQPQHF. For the CDR3, the DNA is TGTGCTAGTGGTTTGGCACGGGACAGTTATAGCAATCAGCCCCAGCATTTT.

In this sample, this clonotype turned up many times. This chain joins TRBV4-1 and TRBJ1-5; D perhaps matches TRBD1 (5 bases). The V gene lost 1 base and the J gene lost 2 bases, with 15 bases spanning the gap. Germline V lookup: CDR1 MGHRA, CDR2 YSYEKL. CDR3 length: 17 amino acids. CDR3 bases: TGCGCCAGCAGCCAAGTCGGCCCTCGGGGCGGCAATCAGCCCCAGCATTTT. Translated, it gives CASSQVGPRGGNQPQHF.

This clonotype showed up just a few times. The chain employs TRBV7-2 and TRBJ2-7; D uncertain. The V and J ends lost 3 bases and 7 bases respectively, with 7 bases between them. The CDR3 length is 11 residues. Germline V gene sequence: CDR1 SGHTA, CDR2 FQGNSA. This CDR3 is CASSLAAEQYF. The CDR3, as DNA: TGTGCCAGCAGCTTGGCGGCAGAGCAGTACTTC. The variable domain in full, completed from reference TRBV7-2 and TRBJ2-7, reads GAGVSQSPSNKVTEKGKDVELRCDPISGHTALYWYRQSLGQGLEFLIYFQGNSAPDKSGLPSDRFSAERTGGSVSTLTIQRTQQEDSAVYLCASSLAAEQYFGPGTRLTVT.

Ten or more counts support this clonotype. The chain is built from TRBV7-2 and TRBJ2-7; possible D gene TRBD2, 6 bases. Per the germline V gene, CDR1 is SGHTA and CDR2 is FQGNSA. V gave up 0 bases and J gave up 0 bases, with 9 bases separating them. The CDR3 is 15 amino acids. The CDR3 region has the DNA TGTGCCAGCAGCTTAGCAGTCGGGAGCTCCTACGAGCAGTACTTC. It encodes CASSLAVGSSYEQYF.

About this clonotype: Just one base apart from a much larger clone, this may be a read error. V gene TRBV7-3 combines with J gene TRBJ2-6, with D possibly being TRBD1 or TRBD2 (5 bases each). The CDR3 totals 15 residues. Germline V gene data show CDR1 as SGHTA and CDR2 as FQGTGA. Here the CDR3 DNA reads TGTGCCAGCAGCTTCACTGGGCCCGGGGCCAACGCCCTGACTTTC. It codes for CASSFTGPGANALTF.

This clonotype came up many times. This chain links TRBV7-2 with TRBJ2-1; D uncertain. Trimming left V 5 bases short and J 2 bases short, with 13 bases between. The V gene's germline CDR1 is SGHTA and CDR2 FQGNSA. This CDR3 has 15 residues. CDR3 in amino acids: CASSTPGPAYNEQFF. As DNA, the CDR3 is TGTGCCAGCAGCACACCAGGTCCTGCCTACAATGAGCAGTTCTTC.

Ten or more counts support this clonotype. The V call is TRBV7-9, the J call TRBJ2-7; the D gene could be TRBD1 or TRBD2 (6 bases each). The ends were cut back, 5 bases at V and 5 bases at J, with 19 bases in the middle. This CDR3 spans 15 amino acids. Germline V lookup: CDR1 SEHNR, CDR2 FQNEAQ (reference sequence). CDR3 in amino acids: CASSVGGSGAHEQYF. CDR3 DNA sequence: TGTGCCAGCAGCGTGGGGGGCTCGGGAGCCCACGAGCAGTACTTC.

Ten or more counts support this clonotype. This chain joins TRBV9 and TRBJ2-1, with a weak D call TRBD2 (6 bases). Trimming shortened V by 0 bases and J by 6 bases, and 13 bases separated the two germline ends. This CDR3 region has 15 residues. Per the germline V gene, CDR1 is SGDLS and CDR2 is YYNGEE. This CDR3 reads CASSVVASAPNEQFF. The CDR3 nucleotides read TGTGCCAGCAGCGTAGTGGCTAGCGCCCCCAATGAGCAGTTCTTC.

This clonotype came up many times. The chain links TRBV23-1 to TRBJ2-2; 7 positions agree with TRBD1. TRBV23-1 is classed as an ORF, of uncertain function. The J segment lost 4 bases and the V segment lost 8 bases, leaving 4 bases of the junction unmatched. The CDR3 is made up of 13 amino acids. CDR3 nucleotides: TGCGCCAGCGGACAGGACAGCACCGGGGAGCTGTTTTTT. Translation gives CASGQDSTGELFF.

This clonotype was seen a handful of times. The chain joins TRBV29-1 to TRBJ2-3; 7 positions match TRBD1. V dropped 7 bases and J dropped 8; count of bases not matched to a gene: 3. CDR1 and CDR2 (germline): SQVTM, ANQGSEA. The CDR3 covers 10 residues. In nucleotides, the CDR3 is TGCAGCGGATCAGGGGGTACGCAGTATTTT. As protein: CSGSGGTQYF.

This clonotype was picked up many times. The chain is built from TRBV5-6 and TRBJ2-3, with 10 bases lining up with TRBD1. Germline V lookup: CDR1 SGHDT, CDR2 YYEEEE. This CDR3 is 15 amino acids long. Losses at the gene ends were 4 bases for V and 5 bases for J; bases not matched to a gene: 7. The CDR3 nucleotides are TGTGCCAGCAGCAAAGGAAGGACAGGGGGAGATACGCAGTATTTT. Translation: CASSKGRTGGDTQYF.

The DNA of the CDR3 is TGTGCCAGCAGCTCTGGGACAGGGGAGGTGCAGTACTTC. Its translation: CASSSGTGEVQYF. The V gene is TRBV7-3, the J gene TRBJ2-7; TRBD1 agrees at 10 bases. CDR1 is SGHTA, CDR2 FQGTGA, per germline. Losses at the gene ends were 4 bases for V and 9 bases for J; bases not matched to a gene: 6. The CDR3 length is 13 residues.

This clonotype was seen at least ten times. The CDR3 sequence: CSAGGRSQPQHF. The CDR3 nucleotides read TGCAGTGCTGGGGGACGGAGTCAGCCCCAGCATTTT. The chain carries TRBV20-1 and TRBJ1-5, with D possibly TRBD1 on 5 matching bases. V was cut by 5 bases and J by 6 bases, with 11 bases left in between. Germline V gene lookup returns CDR1 DFQATT and CDR2 SNEGSKA (reference sequence). The CDR3 runs 12 residues.

This clonotype was detected many times. The gene calls are TRBV10-3 and TRBJ1-5; TRBD1 matches 9 bases. This CDR3 has 14 residues. Germline V lookup: CDR1 ENHRY, CDR2 SYGVKD. Trimming removed 6 bases from V and 4 bases from J; junction bases left unmatched: 4. CDR3 sequence reads: CAIRAGTGNQPQHF. As DNA, the CDR3 is TGTGCCATCAGGGCCGGGACAGGGAATCAGCCCCAGCATTTT.

This clonotype was recorded at least ten times. This sequence joins TRBV7-2 and TRBJ2-3; D might be TRBD1 (6 bases). V lost 4 bases to trimming and J lost 0 bases, with 14 bases between them. This CDR3 spans 16 amino acids. The germline CDR1 and CDR2 sequences are SGHTA and FQGNSA. The chain's CDR3 is CASSSAGTHSTDTQYF. CDR3 coding DNA: TGTGCCAGCAGCTCCGCCGGGACACACAGCACAGATACGCAGTATTTT.

The chain employs TRBV5-1 and TRBJ2-1, with 7 bases that match TRBD2. The J segment lost 5 bases and the V segment lost 4 bases, leaving 3 bases of the junction unmatched. The CDR3 contains 13 residues. CDR1 is SGHRS and CDR2 is YFSETQ in the germline V gene. CDR3 nucleotide sequence: TGCGCCAGCAGCCTCCTAGCGGACAATGAGCAGTTCTTC. It translates to CASSLLADNEQFF. Full variable domain (outside the CDR3, taken from reference TRBV5-1 and TRBJ2-1): KAGVTQTPRYLIKTRGQQVTLSCSPISGHRSVSWYQQTPGQGLQFLFEYFSETQRNKGNFPGRFSGRQFSNSRSEMNVSTLELGDSALYLCASSLLADNEQFFGPGTRLTVL.

DNA of the CDR3: TGCGCCAGCTGGAGCACAGATACGCAGTATTTT. Encoded protein: CASWSTDTQYF. This sequence joins TRBV5-1 and TRBJ2-3; D call uncertain. The CDR3 totals 11 residues. Germline lookup yields CDR1 SGHRS and CDR2 YFSETQ. Trimming took off 7 bases at V and 0 bases at J, with 3 bases between the two ends.

In this sample, this clonotype turned up a few times. A clone one base away is much larger, so this may be a read error. This chain uses TRBV29-1 with TRBJ2-2; possibly TRBD1 for D (5 bases). Germline V gene lookup returns CDR1 SQVTM and CDR2 ANQGSEA. Trimming stripped 7 bases from V and 7 bases from J, with 13 bases between. This CDR3 is 12 amino acids long. CDR3 loop: CSADTSSGELFF. For the CDR3, the DNA is TGCAGCGCGGACACGTCTAGCGGGGAGCTGTTTTTT.